The count of the clone carrying this T cell receptor beta chain is one. It was with 60 Vbeta and 13 Jbeta primers that the PCR ran. Original methodology: Among the unique TCR beta chains that a later analysis counted, about 79 million in all, 10 million to 11 million were shared. TCRdb's table, derived via immunoSEQ multiplex PCR, lists solely in-frame clones and lacks some. V and J calls and clone size are given by that table; D and trimming were obtained from the DNA. The sample carries around 98,000 clones, 55% to 80% recorded once. This sample was included in a study of cytomegalovirus exposure and HLA in healthy donors. Germline V gene data show CDR1 as MNHEY and CDR2 as SMNVEV (reference sequence). J gave up 2 bases and V 4 bases, and 5 bases lay outside the gene matches. The CDR3 extends over 15 amino acids.

V is TRBV27 and J is TRBJ2-1; 7 bases fit TRBD2. The sequencing sample was made of PBMCs. This TCR derives from a female donor in good health and CMV-seronegative. CDR3 protein: CASSSAGAAYNEQFF. The DNA for the CDR3 is TGTGCCAGCAGTTCCGCGGGAGCAGCCTACAATGAGCAGTTCTTC.